The T cell receptor beta chain described here comes from a study of blood T cells in healthy people across ages. General study findings and limits: Those diversity estimates obtained from one million T cells were thought to be underestimates. Naive CD4+ cell counts and diversity both ran higher in long-lived than in aged donors.

A sample-barcoded 5' primer and a J-beta primer mix were used in a second PCR of roughly 7 to 12 cycles. Each cDNA molecule was tagged by a template-switch adaptor that had 12 random nucleotides. Via MiXCR, TCRdb re-called the 5' RACE reads, giving one row per CDR3 protein. The repertoire holds about 830,000 distinct CDR3 sequences, with around 62% as singletons. V was shortened by 6 bases and J by 6 bases, with 12 bases between the two germline ends. The CDR3 loop spans 13 amino acids. The germline gives CDR1 MNHEY, CDR2 SMNVEV (reference sequence). Each sample yielded at least 6.5 million isolated PBMCs. To note about this clonotype: Its antigen is currently unknown.

Sequencing was done on a sample of blood. The TCR comes from a man aged 30 to 45 in good health. The rearrangement links TRBV27 to TRBJ2-4, with D perhaps TRBD1 (7 bases). CDR3 residues: CASSLQGGNIQYF. CDR3 nucleotides: TGTGCCAGCAGCCTCCAGGGGGGAAACATTCAGTACTTC.